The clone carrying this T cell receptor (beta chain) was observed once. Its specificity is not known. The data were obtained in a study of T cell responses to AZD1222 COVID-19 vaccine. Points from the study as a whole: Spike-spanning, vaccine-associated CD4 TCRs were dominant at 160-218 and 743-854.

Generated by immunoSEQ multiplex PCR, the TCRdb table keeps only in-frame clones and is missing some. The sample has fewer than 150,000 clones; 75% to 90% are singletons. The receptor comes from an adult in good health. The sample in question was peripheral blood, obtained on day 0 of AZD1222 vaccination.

The CDR3 DNA reads as TGCGCCAGCAGCCCAGAACCGGGACAGGGGTGGGCAAGCTCCTATAATTCACCCCTCCACTTT. It is translated as CASSPEPGQGWASSYNSPLHF. The chain couples TRBV5-1 to TRBJ1-6; 10 bases map to TRBD1. Germline V gives CDR1 SGHRS, CDR2 YFSETQ. CDR3 length: 21 residues. V dropped 4 bases and J dropped 0; count of bases not matched to a gene: 16.